This section outlines one T cell receptor beta chain sequence together with its context. This sample stems from a study of circulating and synovial CD4+ cells in juvenile arthritis. Sequencing was performed with immunoSEQ multiplex PCR; in TCRdb, only in-frame clones are kept and a portion is missing. The data contain fewer than 35,000 clones, roughly 96% of them singletons. The ends were cut back, 0 bases at V and 6 bases at J, with 12 bases in the middle. Per germline, CDR1 SGDLS and CDR2 YYNGEE. The CDR3 spans 15 residues. The source of this sequence is a human donor with juvenile idiopathic arthritis. The chain is built from TRBV9 and TRBJ2-2; D is uncertain. The sample consisted of CD4+ T cells from blood. CDR3 region: CASSVARVEAGELFF. For the CDR3, the DNA is TGTGCCAGCAGCGTAGCTCGGGTGGAAGCCGGGGAGCTGTTTTTT. The whole variable domain, remainder taken from reference TRBV9 and TRBJ2-2, is DSGVTQTPKHLITATGQRVTLRCSPRSGDLSVYWYQQSLDQGLQFLIQYYNGEERAKGNILERFSAQQFPDLHSELNLSSLELGDSALYFCASSVARVEAGELFFGEGSRLTVL.